This is a list of T cell receptor beta chains from one sample in a study of cytomegalovirus exposure and HLA in healthy donors. Here immunoSEQ multiplex PCR was the method, and the copy in TCRdb shows in-frame clones only, minus some. The sample holds around 160,000 clones, 88% seen once. The sample was PBMCs. Receptors were obtained from a man younger than 35 in good health and CMV-seronegative. Each CDR3 is given with its conserved first and last residue. Each record gives: D gene, J gene, clone size, V gene, CDR3 DNA, CDR3 protein. A D gene is named only where the DNA matches it firmly. Clone size is not always given. Where it is, it says once, few, many or a class for expanded clones.

. | TRBJ1-2 | once | TRBV29-1 | TGCAGCGTAGCAGAACAGAACAACTATGGCTACACCTTC | CSVAEQNNYGYTF
. | TRBJ1-2 | . | TRBV18 | TGTGCCAGCTCACCAAGTCGAAGTAGTACAGAAATCTATGGCTACACCTTC | CASSPSRSSTEIYGYTF
TRBD2 | TRBJ2-7 | . | TRBV4-1 | TGCGCCAGCAGCCTCGGACTAGCGGGCTCCTACGAGCAGTACTTC | CASSLGLAGSYEQYF
. | TRBJ2-7 | few | TRBV27 | TGTGCCAGCAGTTTAGTCCGCTACGAGCAGTACTTC | CASSLVRYEQYF
TRBD2 | TRBJ2-1 | . | TRBV7-9 | TGTGCCAGCAGCTTATCCAGCGGGGGGGCAGTTGAGCAGTTCTTC | CASSLSSGGAVEQFF
TRBD2 | TRBJ2-7 | once | TRBV14 | TGTGCCAGCAGCCCTCTGGCGGGAGAGAGTTACTACGAGCAGTACTTC | CASSPLAGESYYEQYF
. | TRBJ1-1 | . | TRBV11-2 | TGTGCCAGCAGCCCGGCCACTCGCCGGGGGAGGGCTTTCTTT | CASSPATRRGRAFF
. | TRBJ1-1 | . | TRBV5-1 | TGCGCCAGCAGAGGCGGGCTTTACATGAACACTGAAGCTTTCTTT | CASRGGLYMNTEAFF
. | TRBJ1-2 | . | TRBV6-6 | TGTGCCAGCAGTTATAATACTGGGGGGGAGGATGGCTACACCTTC | CASSYNTGGEDGYTF
. | TRBJ2-4 | . | TRBV2 | TGTGCCAGCAAGCTGGAGGATCGAAACATTCAGTACTTC | CASKLEDRNIQYF
. | TRBJ1-3 | . | TRBV5-1 | TGCGCCAGCAGCTTGGGACAGGAGGACTCTGGAAACACCATATATTTT | CASSLGQEDSGNTIYF
. | TRBJ1-4 | once | TRBV5-1 | TGCGCCAGCAGCACGGACGGGGATGAAAAACTGTTTTTT | CASSTDGDEKLFF
TRBD1 | TRBJ2-3 | . | TRBV19 | TGTGCCAGTACCGCGGACAGGACCAGCACAGATACGCAGTATTTT | CASTADRTSTDTQYF
TRBD1 | TRBJ1-2 | . | TRBV7-2 | TGTGCCAGCAGCTTAGCTCAGGTTACAGGGGATGGCTATGGCTACACCTTC | CASSLAQVTGDGYGYTF
. | TRBJ1-1 | . | TRBV5-1 | TGCGCCAGCAGCTTCCAAGGGGGGGACACTGAAGCTTTCTTT | CASSFQGGDTEAFF
. | TRBJ1-2 | . | TRBV5-8 | TGTGCCAGCAGCTTGAGACAGGTTTATGGCTACACCTTC | CASSLRQVYGYTF
. | TRBJ2-5 | . | TRBV28 | TGTGCCAGCAGTTTATTCAGGGGCTCCGCGGCGGGGACCCAGTACTTC | CASSLFRGSAAGTQYF
TRBD2 | TRBJ2-5 | . | TRBV29-1 | TGCAGCGTACGACGGGGGGGCAGCCCACAAGAGACCCAGTACTTC | CSVRRGGSPQETQYF
. | TRBJ2-2 | . | TRBV5-4 | TGTGCCAGCAGCGAGAATCAGGGCCGGCCGAACACCGGGGAGCTGTTTTTT | CASSENQGRPNTGELFF
TRBD1 | TRBJ1-2 | . | TRBV10-3 | TGTGCCACCCTGACAGGGGGCTTAATCTATGGCTACACCTTC | CATLTGGLIYGYTF
. | TRBJ2-7 | . | TRBV10-2 | TGCGCCAGCAGTGAGGCGGGACGCCCCTTCGAGCAGTACTTC | CASSEAGRPFEQYF
. | TRBJ2-3 | . | TRBV5-1 | TGCGCCAGCAGTCCCCAACCCAGGTCAGATACGCAGTATTTT | CASSPQPRSDTQYF
. | TRBJ1-1 | . | TRBV28 | TGTGCCAGCAGTTTAGGCATGGGGAGCACTGAAGCTTTCTTT | CASSLGMGSTEAFF
. | TRBJ2-5 | . | TRBV5-1 | TGCGCCAGCAGCTTGGGTCATCCCCAAGAGACCCAGTACTTC | CASSLGHPQETQYF
. | TRBJ1-6 | . | TRBV6-1 | TGTGCCAGCAGTGAAGTGCGCTTGCGGACTCGGTACTTACCCCTCCACTTT | CASSEVRLRTRYLPLHF
TRBD2 | TRBJ2-1 | . | TRBV27 | TGTGCCAGCAGTTTGTCCAGCGGGGGGCACAATGAGCAGTTCTTC | CASSLSSGGHNEQFF